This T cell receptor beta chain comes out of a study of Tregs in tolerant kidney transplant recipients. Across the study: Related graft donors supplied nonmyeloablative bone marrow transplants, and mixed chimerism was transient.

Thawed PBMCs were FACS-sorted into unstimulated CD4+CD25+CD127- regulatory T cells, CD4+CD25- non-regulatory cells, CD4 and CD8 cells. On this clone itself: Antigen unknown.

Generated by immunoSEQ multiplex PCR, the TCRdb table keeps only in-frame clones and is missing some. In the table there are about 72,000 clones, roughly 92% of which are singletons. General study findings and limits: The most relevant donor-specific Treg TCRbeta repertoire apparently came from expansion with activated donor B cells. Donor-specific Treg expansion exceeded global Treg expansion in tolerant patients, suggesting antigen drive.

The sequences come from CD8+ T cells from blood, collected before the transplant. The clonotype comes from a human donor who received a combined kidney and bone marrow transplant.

The CDR3 here is CASSVRRAGANVLTF. The DNA of the CDR3 is TGTGCCAGCAGCGTAAGGAGGGCTGGGGCCAACGTCCTGACTTTC. The chain combines TRBV9 with TRBJ2-6; tentatively, D is TRBD2 (6 bases). The ends were cut back, 1 base at V and 2 bases at J, with 7 bases in the middle. Germline V gene data show CDR1 as SGDLS and CDR2 as YYNGEE. The CDR3 spans 15 residues.